The 10 T cell receptor beta chains given below trace back to one sample, sequenced in a study of shared clonotypes between healthy human individuals. Libraries were prepared by immunoSEQ multiplex PCR; TCRdb keeps only in-frame clonotypes and omits some of them. There are about a million clones in the sample; 60% to 80% occur only once, and about 0.94% lies in the top ten. Sample: memory CD4+ T cells from PBMCs. Subset defined: CD45RA-negative fraction. These receptors originate from a man in his late teens or twenties in good health. Some clones in this sample may be carry-over from other donors' samples.

The chain couples TRBV9 to TRBJ1-5; 8 positions match TRBD1. Germline CDR1 reads SGDLS; CDR2 reads YYNGEE. The ends lost 3 bases at V and 9 bases at J; junction bases unmatched: 2. This CDR3 has 12 residues. The CDR3 DNA reads as TGTGCCAGCAGCGCCGACAGGGGGCCCCAGCATTTT. This gives the protein CASSADRGPQHF. Full variable domain (missing parts from reference TRBV9 and TRBJ1-5): DSGVTQTPKHLITATGQRVTLRCSPRSGDLSVYWYQQSLDQGLQFLIQYYNGEERAKGNILERFSAQQFPDLHSELNLSSLELGDSALYFCASSADRGPQHFGDGTRLSIL.

This clone appeared a few times. The chain has TRBV30 and TRBJ2-7; no firm D call. The V gene's germline CDR1 is GTSNPN and CDR2 SVGIG (reference sequence). Trimming removed 0 bases at V and 0 bases at J, with 6 bases between. This CDR3 is 13 amino acids long. The CDR3 DNA reads TGTGCCTGGAGTGTACCGCCCTCCTACGAGCAGTACTTC. Translation gives CAWSVPPSYEQYF.

The chain is built from TRBV10-3 and TRBJ2-3; D possibly matches TRBD1 or TRBD2 (6 bases each). Trimming took 2 bases from V and 4 from J, leaving 13 bases between them. The CDR3 is 15 residues long. Per the germline V gene, CDR1 is ENHRY and CDR2 is SYGVKD. CDR3 region: CAISEILGGPDTQYF. The CDR3 bases are TGTGCCATCAGTGAGATACTAGGGGGGCCAGATACGCAGTATTTT.

The chain joins TRBV29-1 to TRBJ1-5; a possible D gene is TRBD1 (5 bases). The CDR3 sequence is 13 residues long. Germline CDR1 SQVTM, CDR2 ANQGSEA. V was shortened by 4 bases and J by 5 bases, with 12 bases between the two germline ends. The CDR3 spells CSVVAGNDQPQHF. The DNA of the CDR3 is TGCAGCGTTGTCGCAGGGAATGATCAGCCCCAGCATTTT. Full variable domain (rest looked up from reference TRBV29-1 and TRBJ1-5): SAVISQKPSRDICQRGTSLTIQCQVDSQVTMMFWYRQQPGQSLTLIATANQGSEATYESGFVIDKFPISRPNLTFSTLTVSNMSPEDSSIYLCSVVAGNDQPQHFGDGTRLSIL.

This clone has just a few counts. The V call is TRBV25-1, the J call TRBJ1-2, with 8 bases aligning to TRBD1. The V and J ends lost 3 bases and 8 bases, in that order; junction bases with no gene match: 5. The CDR3 spans 13 residues. Germline V CDR1 and CDR2: MGHDK, SYGVNS. The CDR3 DNA is TGTGCCAGCAGTGATCGGACAGGGAGCGGCTACACCTTC. It codes for CASSDRTGSGYTF.

The gene calls are TRBV5-4 and TRBJ1-5; D might be TRBD1 (6 bases). The CDR3 is made up of 13 amino acids. Trimming shortened V by 1 base and J by 9 bases, and 11 bases separated the two germline ends. The germline gives CDR1 SGHNT, CDR2 YYREEE (reference sequence). CDR3 sequence reads: CASSLKGGGPQHF. Written as DNA, the CDR3 is TGTGCCAGCAGCTTGAAAGGGGGGGGGCCCCAGCATTTT.

The chain employs TRBV7-9 and TRBJ2-5; D remains ambiguous. This CDR3 is 13 amino acids long. Trimming shortened V by 4 bases and J by 2 bases, and 8 bases separated the two germline ends. Germline CDR1 reads SEHNR; CDR2 reads FQNEAQ (reference sequence). The CDR3 reads CASSSGPQETQYF. Written as DNA, the CDR3 is TGTGCCAGCAGCTCCGGTCCACAAGAGACCCAGTACTTC.

The CDR3 nucleotides are TGCAGCGTTGCGGGACTAGCGACAGATACGCAGTATTTT. Protein: CSVAGLATDTQYF. The J gene is TRBJ2-3, the V gene TRBV29-1, with TRBD2 matching over 10 bases. This CDR3 region has 13 residues. From germline, CDR1 is SQVTM and CDR2 ANQGSEA. The V and J ends lost 4 bases and 3 bases, in that order; junction bases with no gene match: 1.

This clone was recorded a few times. This chain joins TRBV6-5 and TRBJ2-7; D perhaps matches TRBD2 (6 bases). V gave up 2 bases and J gave up 3 bases, with 14 bases separating them. This CDR3 comprises 15 residues. Per the germline V gene, CDR1 is MNHEY and CDR2 is SVGAGI. The CDR3 is CASSYAPGLLYEQYF. CDR3 DNA sequence: TGTGCCAGCAGTTACGCCCCGGGACTCCTCTACGAGCAGTACTTC.

V and J are TRBV18 and TRBJ2-5; TRBD1 agrees at 10 bases. The germline gives CDR1 KGHSH, CDR2 LQKENI. The length of the CDR3 is 14 residues. V shed 6 bases and J 5 bases; nucleotides not matched to a gene: 6. CDR3 sequence reads: CASSPTGGTETQYF. The CDR3 coding sequence is TGTGCCAGCTCTCCGACAGGGGGCACGGAGACCCAGTACTTC.